Listed below are T cell receptor beta chains from one sample, sequenced in a study of early T cells in non-severe SARS-CoV-2 infection. TCRdb analysed the 5' RACE reads with MiXCR anew, one entry per CDR3 protein. The top ten hold about 8% of the sample, which has roughly 80,000 distinct CDR3 sequences, 6% to 7% seen once. The sample comprised whole blood. These receptors were taken from an adult who was a healthcare worker with PCR-confirmed SARS-CoV-2 infection or an uninfected control (not recorded which). Both conserved end residues are part of each CDR3. Fields, in order: J gene, clone size, V gene, CDR3 protein. For some rows the clone size is stated as once, few or many, or as a class when expanded; others skip it.

j_call: TRBJ2-3
clone_size: .
v_call: TRBV5-1
cdr3_aa: CASSSGGLAGATDTQYF

j_call: TRBJ2-5
clone_size: few
v_call: TRBV20-1
cdr3_aa: CSARDDNRETQYF

j_call: TRBJ2-1
clone_size: many
v_call: TRBV11-3
cdr3_aa: CASSRREAPPYNEQFF

j_call: TRBJ2-1
clone_size: few
v_call: TRBV11-2
cdr3_aa: CASSSPDSLNEQFF

j_call: TRBJ2-1
clone_size: few
v_call: TRBV20-1
cdr3_aa: CSARDLAAHYNEQFF

j_call: TRBJ2-7
clone_size: many
v_call: TRBV5-6
cdr3_aa: CASSWGTGPYEQYF

j_call: TRBJ1-2
clone_size: .
v_call: TRBV3-1
cdr3_aa: CASSQTGGTTIGYTF

j_call: TRBJ2-5
clone_size: .
v_call: TRBV28
cdr3_aa: CASSNQGAQETQYF

j_call: TRBJ1-1
clone_size: many
v_call: TRBV6-1
cdr3_aa: CASSEPRAEGAFF

j_call: TRBJ2-1
clone_size: .
v_call: TRBV5-8
cdr3_aa: CASSLVKTSGYNEQFF

j_call: TRBJ2-2
clone_size: many
v_call: TRBV20-1
cdr3_aa: CSARELNTGELFF

j_call: TRBJ1-6
clone_size: many
v_call: TRBV19
cdr3_aa: CASSKERNSPLHF

j_call: TRBJ2-7
clone_size: many
v_call: TRBV4-3
cdr3_aa: CAAAQDQREFENYEQYF

j_call: TRBJ2-1
clone_size: .
v_call: TRBV2
cdr3_aa: CANRGGAYNEQFF

j_call: TRBJ2-1
clone_size: few
v_call: TRBV7-9
cdr3_aa: CASKSAGVSYNEQFF

j_call: TRBJ2-3
clone_size: many
v_call: TRBV29-1
cdr3_aa: CSVEILAGRTDTQYF

j_call: TRBJ2-1
clone_size: few
v_call: TRBV24-1
cdr3_aa: CATSQTGHSYNEQFF

j_call: TRBJ1-5
clone_size: .
v_call: TRBV5-5
cdr3_aa: CASSLVGDQPQHF

j_call: TRBJ1-1
clone_size: .
v_call: TRBV18
cdr3_aa: CASSPLDRGTEAFF

j_call: TRBJ2-5
clone_size: few
v_call: TRBV4-3
cdr3_aa: CASSQDLASGGETQYF

j_call: TRBJ2-7
clone_size: many
v_call: TRBV29-1
cdr3_aa: CSVRRTGGEQYF

j_call: TRBJ1-5
clone_size: few
v_call: TRBV19
cdr3_aa: CASSHRGYQPQHF

j_call: TRBJ2-1
clone_size: many
v_call: TRBV4-3
cdr3_aa: CASSQESPSYNEQFF

j_call: TRBJ1-2
clone_size: few
v_call: TRBV4-1
cdr3_aa: CASSQERGADYGYTF

j_call: TRBJ2-5
clone_size: few
v_call: TRBV24-1
cdr3_aa: CATSEGADETQYF

j_call: TRBJ2-3
clone_size: many
v_call: TRBV7-9
cdr3_aa: CASSPVSTTDTQYF

j_call: TRBJ2-7
clone_size: many
v_call: TRBV4-3
cdr3_aa: CASSQARGAWEQYF

j_call: TRBJ1-1
clone_size: few
v_call: TRBV5-6
cdr3_aa: CASRLGHTEAFF

j_call: TRBJ2-7
clone_size: .
v_call: TRBV4-3
cdr3_aa: CASSQLIAGPYEQYF

j_call: TRBJ1-1
clone_size: .
v_call: TRBV7-2
cdr3_aa: CASSLRINEAFF

j_call: TRBJ2-1
clone_size: few
v_call: TRBV11-2
cdr3_aa: CASSLDLVVGRNEQFF

j_call: TRBJ2-1
clone_size: many
v_call: TRBV6-2/TRBV6-3
cdr3_aa: CASSYHARGASYNEQFF

j_call: TRBJ2-3
clone_size: few
v_call: TRBV5-4
cdr3_aa: CASSLNRGQGTDTQYF

j_call: TRBJ2-3
clone_size: few
v_call: TRBV24-1
cdr3_aa: CATGGAGTDTQYF

j_call: TRBJ2-7
clone_size: many
v_call: TRBV7-2
cdr3_aa: CASSADRGEQYF

j_call: TRBJ1-5
clone_size: few
v_call: TRBV7-2
cdr3_aa: CASSFRGGGNQPQHF

j_call: TRBJ1-2
clone_size: .
v_call: TRBV7-2
cdr3_aa: CASSSTGQSYGYTF

j_call: TRBJ2-7
clone_size: .
v_call: TRBV7-2
cdr3_aa: CASSLHGYEQYF

j_call: TRBJ1-2
clone_size: many
v_call: TRBV12-3/TRBV12-4
cdr3_aa: CASSFRQYGYTF

j_call: TRBJ2-1
clone_size: .
v_call: TRBV7-2
cdr3_aa: CASSLRERQFF

j_call: TRBJ1-1
clone_size: .
v_call: TRBV5-4
cdr3_aa: CASSLNFVRNTEAFF

j_call: TRBJ2-6
clone_size: .
v_call: TRBV11-2
cdr3_aa: CASSLFVSGANVLTF

j_call: TRBJ2-1
clone_size: many
v_call: TRBV7-6
cdr3_aa: CASSPRPSGGHNEQFF

j_call: TRBJ2-2
clone_size: .
v_call: TRBV10-1
cdr3_aa: CASSGQQVTGELFF

j_call: TRBJ2-1
clone_size: .
v_call: TRBV20-1
cdr3_aa: CSASKAGGPRGDEQFF

j_call: TRBJ2-2
clone_size: many
v_call: TRBV4-3
cdr3_aa: CASSQLTGTGELFF

j_call: TRBJ2-2
clone_size: few
v_call: TRBV19
cdr3_aa: CASNVKGPMDTGELFF

j_call: TRBJ1-1
clone_size: many
v_call: TRBV30
cdr3_aa: CAWRGGQSSPLVDVEAFF

j_call: TRBJ2-1
clone_size: many
v_call: TRBV9
cdr3_aa: CASSLGQGASYNEQFF